The source of this T cell receptor beta chain is a study of cytomegalovirus exposure and HLA in healthy donors. As for this clone: Its antigen is unknown.

Germline CDR1 GTSNPN, CDR2 SVGIG (reference sequence). The CDR3 sequence is 17 residues long. The J segment lost 6 bases and the V segment lost 2 bases, leaving 15 bases of the junction unmatched. The PCR ran on 60 Vbeta and 13 Jbeta primers. The table came from immunoSEQ multiplex PCR; TCRdb's copy has only in-frame clones and leaves some out. The sample consists of about 150,000 clones, about 82% of them appearing once. Study-level findings and limits: In a later analysis, compared with equally common non-associated chains, HLA-associated beta chains were more expanded. Presence/absence analyses assumed roughly uniform sequencing depth across donors. As a later analysis showed, a missense DCLRE1C variant was linked to trimming of TCR beta V- and J-genes.

The chain links TRBV30 to TRBJ2-1; 8 bases align to TRBD1. The source is a male donor in good health and CMV-seronegative. Sample: PBMCs. The CDR3 DNA is TGTGCCTGGAGTCCAACGTCGGACAGGGCTTTTTCCAATGAGCAGTTCTTC. Translating it yields CAWSPTSDRAFSNEQFF.